This T cell receptor (beta chain) was captured in a study of monozygotic twins with inflammatory bowel disease. Each of the TCR libraries took roughly 3,400 ng of total RNA. The UMIs carried a 6-nucleotide sample barcode, and they were added by template switching. TCRdb reanalyzed the 5' RACE reads, giving one entry per CDR3 protein sequence and no DNA. The sample table sets out around 97,000 distinct CDR3 sequences. This receptor was obtained from a human donor with ulcerative colitis or Crohn's disease, or a healthy co-twin of an affected twin (not recorded which). Sequenced sample: blood.

CDR3 loop: CSAGGLVNYEQYF. The chain links TRBV20-1 to TRBJ2-7. The CDR3 sequence is 13 residues long. The germline V gene has CDR1 DFQATT and CDR2 SNEGSKA (reference sequence).